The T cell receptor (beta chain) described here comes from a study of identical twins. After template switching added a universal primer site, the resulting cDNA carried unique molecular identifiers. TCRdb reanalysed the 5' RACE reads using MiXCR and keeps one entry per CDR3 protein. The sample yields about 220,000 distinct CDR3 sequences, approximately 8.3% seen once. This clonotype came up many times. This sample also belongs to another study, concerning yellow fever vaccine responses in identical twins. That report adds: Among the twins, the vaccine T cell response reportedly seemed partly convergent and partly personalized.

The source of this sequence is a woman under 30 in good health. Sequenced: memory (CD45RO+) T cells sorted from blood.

CDR3 residues: CATKGLGGNEAFF. The CDR3 nucleotides are TGTGCCACCAAGGGGCTTGGAGGTAATGAAGCTTTCTTT. V and J are TRBV19 and TRBJ1-1, with D possibly matching TRBD1 (5 bases). V shed 10 bases and J shed 7 bases, with 19 bases lying between them. Germline CDR1 and CDR2: LNHDA and SQIVND (reference sequence). CDR3 length: 13 residues.